A selection of T cell receptor beta chains follows, all from one sample in a study of preoperative IRX-2 immunotherapy in early breast cancer. The data were produced by immunoSEQ multiplex PCR, yet TCRdb's version contains in-frame clones alone and is incomplete. The repertoire holds more than 25,000 clones, with about 81% as singletons. This specimen consisted of lymph node tissue, obtained after IRX-2 immunotherapy. The source is a human donor with breast cancer. Each CDR3 is given with its conserved first and last residue. Fields, in order: V gene, D gene, clone size, J gene, CDR3 DNA, CDR3 protein. A D gene is named only where the DNA matches it firmly. Only part of the rows carry a size: once, few, many, or a class if the clone is expanded.

V gene: TRBV12-5
D gene: TRBD1
clone size: NA
J gene: TRBJ1-1
CDR3 DNA: TGTGCCAGCCACGGAGGACAGGTTATGAACACTGAAGCTTTCTTT
CDR3 protein: CASHGGQVMNTEAFF

V gene: TRBV18
D gene: TRBD1
clone size: NA
J gene: TRBJ2-2
CDR3 DNA: TGTGCCAGCTCACCACGTCAGGGACAGGGAGCAGACAACACCGGGGAGCTGTTTTTT
CDR3 protein: CASSPRQGQGADNTGELFF

V gene: TRBV29-1
D gene: NA
clone size: NA
J gene: TRBJ2-5
CDR3 DNA: TGCAGCGTTGGCGGTTTAGGCCTAGAGACCCAGTACTTC
CDR3 protein: CSVGGLGLETQYF

V gene: TRBV18
D gene: NA
clone size: few
J gene: TRBJ1-1
CDR3 DNA: TGTGCCAGCTCACCAATCGGGAACACTGAAGCTTTCTTT
CDR3 protein: CASSPIGNTEAFF

V gene: TRBV11-1
D gene: NA
clone size: NA
J gene: TRBJ2-2
CDR3 DNA: TGTGCCAGCAGCCAAGAACTTTCGAACACCGGGGAGCTGTTTTTT
CDR3 protein: CASSQELSNTGELFF

V gene: TRBV19
D gene: NA
clone size: NA
J gene: TRBJ1-1
CDR3 DNA: TGTGCCAGTAGACGAACGGAGGGTATTGATGGCGAAGCTTTCTTT
CDR3 protein: CASRRTEGIDGEAFF

V gene: TRBV11-3
D gene: TRBD1
clone size: once
J gene: TRBJ1-4
CDR3 DNA: TGTGCCAGCAGCTTGGACAGGGGGAATGAAAAACTGTTTTTT
CDR3 protein: CASSLDRGNEKLFF

V gene: TRBV29-1
D gene: NA
clone size: NA
J gene: TRBJ1-2
CDR3 DNA: TGCAGCGCCGTGGACATTTTTTACGGCTACACCTTC
CDR3 protein: CSAVDIFYGYTF

V gene: TRBV11-3
D gene: NA
clone size: NA
J gene: TRBJ2-6
CDR3 DNA: TGTGCCAGCAGCTTGGGCGGCAGGGTGGTTGGTGGGGCCAACGTCCTGACTTTC
CDR3 protein: CASSLGGRVVGGANVLTF

V gene: TRBV18
D gene: TRBD2
clone size: NA
J gene: TRBJ2-2
CDR3 DNA: TGTGCCAGCTCACCACAGGGACTAGCGGGGAGTACCGGGGAGCTGTTTTTT
CDR3 protein: CASSPQGLAGSTGELFF

V gene: TRBV27
D gene: NA
clone size: NA
J gene: TRBJ1-5
CDR3 DNA: TGTGCCAGCAGACGGGCGGGATATAATCAGCCCCAGCATTTT
CDR3 protein: CASRRAGYNQPQHF

V gene: TRBV11-3
D gene: NA
clone size: NA
J gene: TRBJ1-3
CDR3 DNA: TGTGCCAGCAGCTTCTCTAGCAGCAGGGCCCATTCCTCTGGAAACACCATATATTTT
CDR3 protein: CASSFSSSRAHSSGNTIYF

V gene: TRBV28
D gene: TRBD1
clone size: once
J gene: TRBJ1-6
CDR3 DNA: TGTGCCAGCAGAATTACCCAGGGACAGGGAGTTTCACCCCTCCACTTT
CDR3 protein: CASRITQGQGVSPLHF

V gene: TRBV6-8
D gene: NA
clone size: NA
J gene: TRBJ2-5
CDR3 DNA: TGTGCCACCACCTCGCCAGGGGTCGAGACCCAGTACTTC
CDR3 protein: CATTSPGVETQYF

V gene: TRBV6-8
D gene: NA
clone size: once
J gene: TRBJ1-1
CDR3 DNA: TGTGCCAGCAGTCTACAGGGTGTTTACACTGAAGCTTTCTTT
CDR3 protein: CASSLQGVYTEAFF

V gene: TRBV6-8
D gene: TRBD2
clone size: NA
J gene: TRBJ2-3
CDR3 DNA: TGTGCCATCAGTGGGACTAGCGGGGGAGATACGCAGTATTTT
CDR3 protein: CAISGTSGGDTQYF

V gene: TRBV19
D gene: NA
clone size: NA
J gene: TRBJ2-7
CDR3 DNA: TGTGCCAGTAGTATTCGGCCAGGGCCCTACGAGCAGTACTTC
CDR3 protein: CASSIRPGPYEQYF

V gene: TRBV5-1
D gene: NA
clone size: NA
J gene: TRBJ1-1
CDR3 DNA: TGCGCCAGCAGCTTGGTCAGAATCACGAACACTGAAGCTTTCTTT
CDR3 protein: CASSLVRITNTEAFF

V gene: TRBV19
D gene: NA
clone size: NA
J gene: TRBJ1-6
CDR3 DNA: TGTGCCAGTAGTATACCGCAGGTGGGTTCACCCCTCCACTTT
CDR3 protein: CASSIPQVGSPLHF

V gene: TRBV19
D gene: TRBD1
clone size: NA
J gene: TRBJ1-1
CDR3 DNA: TGTGCCAGTAGTATCCTCGTGGGACAGGGGAACACTGAAGCTTTCTTT
CDR3 protein: CASSILVGQGNTEAFF

V gene: TRBV5-1
D gene: TRBD1
clone size: NA
J gene: TRBJ1-2
CDR3 DNA: TGCGCCAGCAGCTTGGCCGTGACAGGGGGCGGGGGCTACACCTTC
CDR3 protein: CASSLAVTGGGGYTF

V gene: TRBV4-1
D gene: TRBD1
clone size: NA
J gene: TRBJ1-3
CDR3 DNA: TGCGCCAGCAGCCACGGGGGGATCGGGGACAGAAGAAACTCTGGAAACACCATATATTTT
CDR3 protein: CASSHGGIGDRRNSGNTIYF

V gene: TRBV15
D gene: TRBD1
clone size: medium-sized
J gene: TRBJ1-3
CDR3 DNA: TGTGCCACCAGCAGAGACGAAGGGACAGCCATCTCTGGCTCTGGAAACACCATATATTTT
CDR3 protein: CATSRDEGTAISGSGNTIYF

V gene: TRBV19
D gene: NA
clone size: NA
J gene: TRBJ1-3
CDR3 DNA: TGTGCCTCTCTTGGCCTTGACCCGGGAGGAAACACCATATATTTT
CDR3 protein: CASLGLDPGGNTIYF

V gene: TRBV22-1
D gene: NA
clone size: NA
J gene: TRBJ1-6
CDR3 DNA: TGTGCCAGCAGTTGGAGGGGGAATTCACCCCTCCACTTT
CDR3 protein: CASSWRGNSPLHF

V gene: TRBV30
D gene: NA
clone size: NA
J gene: TRBJ2-7
CDR3 DNA: TGTGCCTGGAGTCTCCGGGGTGGCCACGAGCAGTACTTC
CDR3 protein: CAWSLRGGHEQYF

V gene: TRBV6-8
D gene: TRBD1
clone size: few
J gene: TRBJ1-6
CDR3 DNA: TGTGCCAGCAGTACAGGGGTCCCGCCTTTGGCCCTCCACTTT
CDR3 protein: CASSTGVPPLALHF

V gene: TRBV19
D gene: NA
clone size: NA
J gene: TRBJ2-3
CDR3 DNA: TGTGCCAGTACCGGGCGCACAGATACGCAGTATTTT
CDR3 protein: CASTGRTDTQYF

V gene: TRBV6-7
D gene: TRBD1
clone size: NA
J gene: TRBJ1-2
CDR3 DNA: TGTGCCAGCAGTAGGGCAACAGGGGACGGGCACTATGGCTACACCTTC
CDR3 protein: CASSRATGDGHYGYTF

V gene: TRBV19
D gene: TRBD1
clone size: NA
J gene: TRBJ2-7
CDR3 DNA: TGTGCCAGTAGTTTCACCGGGACAGGGGGTGATGAGCAGTGCTTC
CDR3 protein: CASSFTGTGGDEQCF

V gene: TRBV5-1
D gene: TRBD1
clone size: NA
J gene: TRBJ1-3
CDR3 DNA: TGCGCCAGCAGCACCTCGACAGGGCACTCTGGAAACACCATATATTTT
CDR3 protein: CASSTSTGHSGNTIYF

V gene: TRBV6-8
D gene: NA
clone size: NA
J gene: TRBJ2-5
CDR3 DNA: TGTGCCAGCAGTTACCAGAGAGGGGAAGGGACCCAGTACTTC
CDR3 protein: CASSYQRGEGTQYF

V gene: TRBV19
D gene: NA
clone size: NA
J gene: TRBJ1-2
CDR3 DNA: TGTGCCAGTAGTCGCACAGGGAGTAACTATGGCTACACCTTC
CDR3 protein: CASSRTGSNYGYTF

V gene: TRBV15
D gene: NA
clone size: once
J gene: TRBJ2-1
CDR3 DNA: TGTGCCACCAGCAGAAAGACAGACCGCTCCTACAATGAGCAGTTCTTC
CDR3 protein: CATSRKTDRSYNEQFF

V gene: TRBV29-1
D gene: NA
clone size: once
J gene: TRBJ1-1
CDR3 DNA: TGCAGCGTTGACCTGGGGGCAACGGGCACTGAAGCTTTCTTT
CDR3 protein: CSVDLGATGTEAFF

V gene: TRBV18
D gene: TRBD1
clone size: NA
J gene: TRBJ2-5
CDR3 DNA: TGTGCCAGCTCACCAGGACCCCAGGGGGCGGGAGAGACCCAGTACTTC
CDR3 protein: CASSPGPQGAGETQYF

V gene: TRBV2
D gene: TRBD2
clone size: few
J gene: TRBJ2-5
CDR3 DNA: TGTGCCAGCAGTGAGAAAGCGGGGGGGCCGAGAGAGACCCAGTACTTC
CDR3 protein: CASSEKAGGPRETQYF

V gene: TRBV27
D gene: NA
clone size: NA
J gene: TRBJ2-2
CDR3 DNA: TGTGCCACCAGACCTACTGGGACCACGAACACCGGGGAGCTGTTTTTT
CDR3 protein: CATRPTGTTNTGELFF

V gene: TRBV18
D gene: TRBD1
clone size: NA
J gene: TRBJ2-5
CDR3 DNA: TGTGCCAGCTCACCACGGTCGGCAGGGGGTATGAGAGAGACCCAGTACTTC
CDR3 protein: CASSPRSAGGMRETQYF

V gene: TRBV10-3
D gene: TRBD1
clone size: NA
J gene: TRBJ1-3
CDR3 DNA: TGTGCCATCAGTGAGACCTCCGCCAGACAGGGATGGGGAAACACCATATATTTT
CDR3 protein: CAISETSARQGWGNTIYF